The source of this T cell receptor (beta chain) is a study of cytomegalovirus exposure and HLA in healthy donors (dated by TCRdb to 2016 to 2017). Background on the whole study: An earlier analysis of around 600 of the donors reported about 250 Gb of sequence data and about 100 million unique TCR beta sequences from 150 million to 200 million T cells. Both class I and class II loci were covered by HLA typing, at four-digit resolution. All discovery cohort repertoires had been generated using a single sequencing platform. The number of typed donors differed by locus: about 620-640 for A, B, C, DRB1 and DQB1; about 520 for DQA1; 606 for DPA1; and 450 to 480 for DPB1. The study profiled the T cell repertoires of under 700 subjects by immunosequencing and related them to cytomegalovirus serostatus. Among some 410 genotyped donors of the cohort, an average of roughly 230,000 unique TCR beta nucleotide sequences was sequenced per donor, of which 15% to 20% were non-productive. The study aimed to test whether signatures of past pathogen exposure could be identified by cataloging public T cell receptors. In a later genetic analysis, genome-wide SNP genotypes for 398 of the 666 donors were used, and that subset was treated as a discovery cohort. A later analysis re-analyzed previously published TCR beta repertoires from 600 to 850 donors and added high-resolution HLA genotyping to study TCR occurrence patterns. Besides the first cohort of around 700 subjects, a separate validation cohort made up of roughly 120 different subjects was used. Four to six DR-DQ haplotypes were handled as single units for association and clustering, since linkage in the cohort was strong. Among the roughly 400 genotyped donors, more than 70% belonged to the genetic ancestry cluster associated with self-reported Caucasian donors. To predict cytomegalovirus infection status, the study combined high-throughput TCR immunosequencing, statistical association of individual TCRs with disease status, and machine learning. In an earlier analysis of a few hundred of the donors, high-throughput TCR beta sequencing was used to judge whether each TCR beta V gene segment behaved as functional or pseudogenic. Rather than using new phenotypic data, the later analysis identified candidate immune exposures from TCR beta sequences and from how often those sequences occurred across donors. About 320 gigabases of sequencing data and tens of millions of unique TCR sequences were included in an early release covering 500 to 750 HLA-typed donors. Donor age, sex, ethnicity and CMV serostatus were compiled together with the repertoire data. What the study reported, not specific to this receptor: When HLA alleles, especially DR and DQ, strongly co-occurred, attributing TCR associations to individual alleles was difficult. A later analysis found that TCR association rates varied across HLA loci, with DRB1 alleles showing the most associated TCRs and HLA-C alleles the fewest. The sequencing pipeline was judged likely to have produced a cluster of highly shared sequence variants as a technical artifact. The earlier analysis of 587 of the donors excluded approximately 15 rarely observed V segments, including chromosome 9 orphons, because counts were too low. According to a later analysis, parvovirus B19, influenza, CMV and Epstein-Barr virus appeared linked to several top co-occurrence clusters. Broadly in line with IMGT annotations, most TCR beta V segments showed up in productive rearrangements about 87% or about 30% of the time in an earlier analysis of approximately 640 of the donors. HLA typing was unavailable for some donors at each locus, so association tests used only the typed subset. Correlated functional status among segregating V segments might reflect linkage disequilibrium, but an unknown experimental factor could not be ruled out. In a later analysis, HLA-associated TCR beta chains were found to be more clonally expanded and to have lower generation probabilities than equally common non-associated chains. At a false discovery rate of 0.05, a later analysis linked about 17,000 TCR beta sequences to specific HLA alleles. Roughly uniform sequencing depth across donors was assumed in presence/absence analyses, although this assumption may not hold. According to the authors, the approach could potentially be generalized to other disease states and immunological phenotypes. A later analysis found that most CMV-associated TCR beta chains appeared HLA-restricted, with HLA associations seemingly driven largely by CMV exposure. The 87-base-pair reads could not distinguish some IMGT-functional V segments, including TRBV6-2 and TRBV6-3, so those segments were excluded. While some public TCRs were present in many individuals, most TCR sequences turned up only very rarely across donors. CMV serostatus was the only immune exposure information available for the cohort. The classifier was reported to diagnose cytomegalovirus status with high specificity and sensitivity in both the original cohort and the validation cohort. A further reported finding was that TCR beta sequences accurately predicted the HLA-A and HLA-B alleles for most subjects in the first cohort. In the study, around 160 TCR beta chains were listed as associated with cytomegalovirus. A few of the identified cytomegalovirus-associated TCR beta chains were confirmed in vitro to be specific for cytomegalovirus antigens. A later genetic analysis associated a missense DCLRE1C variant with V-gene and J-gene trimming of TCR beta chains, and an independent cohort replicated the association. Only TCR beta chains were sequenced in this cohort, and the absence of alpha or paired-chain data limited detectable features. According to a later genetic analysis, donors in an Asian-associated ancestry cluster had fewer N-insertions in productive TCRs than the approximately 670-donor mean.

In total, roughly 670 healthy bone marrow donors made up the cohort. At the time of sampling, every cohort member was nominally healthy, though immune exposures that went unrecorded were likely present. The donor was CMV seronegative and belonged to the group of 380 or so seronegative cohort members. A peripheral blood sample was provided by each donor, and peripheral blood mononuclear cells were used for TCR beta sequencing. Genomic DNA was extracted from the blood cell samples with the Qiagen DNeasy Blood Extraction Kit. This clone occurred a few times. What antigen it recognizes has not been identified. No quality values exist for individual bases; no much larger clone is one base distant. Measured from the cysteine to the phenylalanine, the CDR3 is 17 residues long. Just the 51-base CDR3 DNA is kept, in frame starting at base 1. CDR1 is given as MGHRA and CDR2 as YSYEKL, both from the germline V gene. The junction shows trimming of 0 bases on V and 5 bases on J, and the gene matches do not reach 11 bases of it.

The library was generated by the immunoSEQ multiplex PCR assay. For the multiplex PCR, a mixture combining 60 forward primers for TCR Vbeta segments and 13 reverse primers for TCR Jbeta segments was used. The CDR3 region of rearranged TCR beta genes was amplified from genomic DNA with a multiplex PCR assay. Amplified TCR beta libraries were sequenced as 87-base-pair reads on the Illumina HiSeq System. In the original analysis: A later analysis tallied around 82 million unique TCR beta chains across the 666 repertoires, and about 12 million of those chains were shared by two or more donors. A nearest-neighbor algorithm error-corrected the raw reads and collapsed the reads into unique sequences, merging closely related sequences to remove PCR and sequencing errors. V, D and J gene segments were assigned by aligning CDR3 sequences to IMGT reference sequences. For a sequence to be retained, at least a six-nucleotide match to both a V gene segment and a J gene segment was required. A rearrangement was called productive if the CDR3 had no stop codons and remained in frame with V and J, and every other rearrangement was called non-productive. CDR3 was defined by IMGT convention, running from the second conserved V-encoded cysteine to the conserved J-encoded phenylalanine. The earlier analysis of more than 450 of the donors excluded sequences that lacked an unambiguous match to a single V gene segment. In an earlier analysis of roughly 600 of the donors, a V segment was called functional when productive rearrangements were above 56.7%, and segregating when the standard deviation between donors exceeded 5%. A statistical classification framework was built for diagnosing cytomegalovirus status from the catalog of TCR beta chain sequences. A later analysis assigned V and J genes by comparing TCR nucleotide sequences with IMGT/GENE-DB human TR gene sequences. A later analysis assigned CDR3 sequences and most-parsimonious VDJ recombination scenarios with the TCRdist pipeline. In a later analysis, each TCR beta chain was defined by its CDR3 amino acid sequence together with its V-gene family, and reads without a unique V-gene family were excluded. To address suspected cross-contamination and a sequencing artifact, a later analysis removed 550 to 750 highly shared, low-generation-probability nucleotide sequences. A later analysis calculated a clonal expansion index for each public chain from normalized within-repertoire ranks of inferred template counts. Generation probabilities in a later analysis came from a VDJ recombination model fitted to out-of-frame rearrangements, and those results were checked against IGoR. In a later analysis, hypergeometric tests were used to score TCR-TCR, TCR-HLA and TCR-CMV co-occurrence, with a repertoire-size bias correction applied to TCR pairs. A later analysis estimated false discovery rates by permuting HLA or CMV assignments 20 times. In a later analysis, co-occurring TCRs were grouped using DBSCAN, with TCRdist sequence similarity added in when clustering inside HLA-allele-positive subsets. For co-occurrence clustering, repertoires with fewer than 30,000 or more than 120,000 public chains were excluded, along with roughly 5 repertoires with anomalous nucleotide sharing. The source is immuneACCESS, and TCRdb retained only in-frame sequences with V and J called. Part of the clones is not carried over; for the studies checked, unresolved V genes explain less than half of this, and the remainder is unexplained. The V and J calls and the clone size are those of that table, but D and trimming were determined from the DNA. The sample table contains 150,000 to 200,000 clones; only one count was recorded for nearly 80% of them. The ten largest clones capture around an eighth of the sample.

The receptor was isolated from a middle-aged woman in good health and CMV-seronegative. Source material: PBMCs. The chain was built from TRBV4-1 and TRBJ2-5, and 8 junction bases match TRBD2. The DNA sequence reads TGCGCCAGCAGCCAAGATCTCGGGGGGGGCGACGCGGAGACCCAGTACTTC. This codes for CASSQDLGGGDAETQYF.